What follows are 23 T cell receptor beta chains derived from one specimen sequenced in a study of chemoradiotherapy in HPV16-positive cancers. The repertoire was sequenced with immunoSEQ multiplex PCR; TCRdb's copy has only in-frame clones and lacks some. Of 8,000 to 10,000 clones listed, roughly 78% are singletons. Specimen collection occurred from a patient who underwent chemoradiotherapy. The receptors originated from a human donor with HPV-associated anogenital cancer.

The chain joins TRBV5-1 to TRBJ2-3; D uncertain. From germline, CDR1 is SGHRS and CDR2 YFSETQ. This CDR3 is built from 11 residues. The germline V and J ends were trimmed by 7 bases and 6 bases, with 9 bases remaining between them. Here the CDR3 reads CASRYGDTQYF. CDR3 nucleotide sequence: TGCGCCAGCCGCTATGGGGATACGCAGTATTTT. The whole variable domain, filled in from reference TRBV5-1 and TRBJ2-3, reads KAGVTQTPRYLIKTRGQQVTLSCSPISGHRSVSWYQQTPGQGLQFLFEYFSETQRNKGNFPGRFSGRQFSNSRSEMNVSTLELGDSALYLCASRYGDTQYFGPGTRLTVL.

The chain combines TRBV11-2 with TRBJ1-3, with D possibly matching TRBD1 (5 bases). The CDR3 runs 19 residues. Trimming removed 4 bases from V and 3 bases from J, with 25 bases in between. The germline V gene has CDR1 SGHAT and CDR2 FQNNGV. CDR3 nucleotides: TGTGCCAGCAGCTACTCAGGGCCTACCAGGTTCCTAAGTGGAAACACCATATATTTT. Its translation is CASSYSGPTRFLSGNTIYF.

The V and J genes are TRBV6-1 and TRBJ1-4, with TRBD1 as a possible D gene (5 bases). CDR1 MNHNS and CDR2 SASEGT come from the germline V gene. The CDR3 is made up of 14 amino acids. The V gene lost 7 bases and the J gene lost 5 bases, with 14 bases spanning the gap. The CDR3: CASTEGTLNEKLFF. The CDR3 DNA follows: TGTGCCAGCACCGAGGGGACCCTAAATGAAAAACTGTTTTTT.

This clone was seen only a few times. A read error may produce the germline difference seen at one junction end. The chain uses TRBV7-7 and TRBJ2-5; D gene ambiguous. The germline V gene has CDR1 SSHAT and CDR2 FNYEAQ (reference sequence). The CDR3 is 13 amino acids. CDR3 sequence reads: CASSLGVRQTQYF. The CDR3 nucleotides read TGTGCTAGCAGCTTAGGAGTGCGGCAGACCCAGTACTTC.

In DNA, the CDR3 is TGCAGCGAGGGTACCAGAGAAGCTTTCTTT. Translating gives CSEGTREAFF. J is TRBJ1-1 and V is TRBV20-1; D gene ambiguous. Germline CDR1 is DFQATT and CDR2 is SNEGSKA (reference sequence). CDR3 length equals 10 residues.

This clone was picked up a small number of times. The same CDR3 also results from other DNA sequences found in this sample. The rearrangement links TRBV7-9 to TRBJ1-1; D not resolved. The V end was cut by 3 bases, the J end by 0 bases, with 5 bases between. This CDR3 comprises 13 residues. Germline CDR1 SEHNR, CDR2 FQNEAQ (reference sequence). The DNA of the CDR3 is TGTGCCAGCAGCTTGGATATGAACACTGAAGCTTTCTTT. This codes for CASSLDMNTEAFF.

This sequence joins TRBV18 and TRBJ1-5; 8 nucleotides align to TRBD1. The germline V gene has CDR1 KGHSH and CDR2 LQKENI. V trimming: 6 bases; J trimming: 10 bases; junction bases outside the gene matches: 5. This CDR3 region has 12 residues. CDR3 nucleotides: TGTGCCAGCTCGCTTGACAGGGGTCCCCAGCATTTT. This translates into CASSLDRGPQHF.

This sequence joins TRBV28 and TRBJ2-1; D might be TRBD2 (5 bases). Looked up from germline, CDR1 is MDHEN and CDR2 is SYDVKM. Trimming shortened V by 1 base and J by 10 bases, and 8 bases separated the two germline ends. The CDR3 has 12 residues. The CDR3, as DNA: TGTGCCAGCAGTTTATTCGGAGGCGAGCAGTTCTTC. Amino acids: CASSLFGGEQFF. Supplemented by reference TRBV28 and TRBJ2-1, the full variable domain reads DVKVTQSSRYLVKRTGEKVFLECVQDMDHENMFWYRQDPGLGLRLIYFSYDVKMKEKGDIPEGYSVSREKKERFSLILESASTNQTSMYLCASSLFGGEQFFGPGTRLTVL.

The chain uses TRBV28 and TRBJ1-5; 8 bases match TRBD1. The V gene end was trimmed by 2 bases and the J gene end by 6 bases; junction bases not matched to a gene: 18. The V gene's germline CDR1 is MDHEN and CDR2 SYDVKM. This CDR3 is 19 amino acids long. This chain's CDR3 is CASSLVGTAGGAKSQPQHF. CDR3 bases: TGTGCCAGCAGTTTAGTGGGGACGGCAGGGGGCGCGAAGAGTCAGCCCCAGCATTTT.

This chain connects TRBV30 to TRBJ1-2; 9 positions match TRBD1. Trimming cost V 4 bases and J 2 bases; bases outside gene matches: 8. CDR1 GTSNPN and CDR2 SVGIG come from the germline V gene (reference sequence). The CDR3 is 15 amino acids. CDR3 bases: TGTGCCTGGACGGGGGTGGACAGGGGCAACTATGGCTACACCTTC. Translating gives CAWTGVDRGNYGYTF.

The V gene is TRBV19, the J gene TRBJ2-7, with TRBD1 matching 7 bases. Trimming at V came to 5 bases and at J to 0 bases, leaving 7 bases not matched to a gene. Looked up from germline, CDR1 is LNHDA and CDR2 is SQIVND (reference sequence). The CDR3 has 15 residues. The CDR3 spells CASSRRGQSSYEQYF. For the CDR3, the DNA is TGTGCCAGTAGTCGACGGGGACAGAGCTCCTACGAGCAGTACTTC.

In this sample, this clone turned up a few times. The chain couples TRBV6-5 to TRBJ2-5; TRBD2 is a possible D gene (6 bases). CDR3 size: 14 residues. Germline V lookup: CDR1 MNHEY, CDR2 SVGAGI. V shed 7 bases and J shed 7 bases, with 19 bases lying between them. The CDR3 loop is CASTLLGGVGTQYF. The CDR3 bases are TGTGCCAGCACCCTACTGGGGGGAGTGGGGACCCAGTACTTC.

This chain connects TRBV7-2 to TRBJ2-1; 8 positions agree with TRBD1. J gave up 7 bases and V 5 bases, and 7 bases lay outside the gene matches. Germline CDR1 is SGHTA and CDR2 is FQGNSA. The CDR3 length is 14 residues. Here the CDR3 DNA reads TGTGCCAGCAGCCTAAGGACAGGGCAGAATGAGCAGTTCTTC. Translated: CASSLRTGQNEQFF.

This chain links TRBV11-1 with TRBJ2-2; D possibly corresponds to TRBD1 (5 bases). V lost 3 bases, J lost 0 bases, and 8 bases lay in between. Germline CDR1 reads SGHAT; CDR2 reads FQDESV (reference sequence). The CDR3 consists of 15 residues. This CDR3 is CASSLPGSNTGELFF. The CDR3 DNA is TGTGCCAGCAGCTTGCCAGGGTCGAACACCGGGGAGCTGTTTTTT. Full variable domain (missing parts from reference TRBV11-1 and TRBJ2-2): EAEVAQSPRYKITEKSQAVAFWCDPISGHATLYWYRQILGQGPELLVQFQDESVVDDSQLPKDRFSAERLKGVDSTLKIQPAELGDSAMYLCASSLPGSNTGELFFGEGSRLTVL.

This clone was observed once. This chain connects TRBV9 to TRBJ2-1; no clear D gene. CDR3 length equals 15 residues. Trimming cost V 4 bases and J 0 bases, with 11 bases left between them. Germline V gene lookup returns CDR1 SGDLS and CDR2 YYNGEE. As DNA, the CDR3 is TGTGCCAGCAGCTCAGGACGGTCCTCCTACAATGAGCAGTTCTTC. This translates into CASSSGRSSYNEQFF.

CDR3 sequence: CASSLDTGELFF. The DNA of the CDR3 is TGCGCCAGCAGCTTGGACACCGGGGAGCTGTTTTTT. The chain links TRBV5-1 to TRBJ2-2; D call uncertain. In germline, CDR1 is SGHRS, CDR2 YFSETQ. The ends were cut back, 0 bases at V and 3 bases at J, with 0 bases in the middle. The CDR3 extends over 12 amino acids.

This chain uses TRBV7-3 with TRBJ1-3; no clear D gene. Germline values: CDR1 SGHTA, CDR2 FQGTGA. Trimming pared 1 base from V and 3 bases from J, leaving 4 bases between. The length of the CDR3 is 13 residues. CDR3 sequence (DNA): TGTGCCAGCAGCTTAAACAGTGGAAACACCATATATTTT. Translating it yields CASSLNSGNTIYF.

V and J are TRBV9 and TRBJ2-5; TRBD1 aligns across 10 bases. Germline values: CDR1 SGDLS, CDR2 YYNGEE. This CDR3 region has 16 residues. Losses at the gene ends were 0 bases for V and 5 bases for J; bases not matched to a gene: 7. The chain's CDR3 is CASSVAPTGGMETQYF. The CDR3 bases are TGTGCCAGCAGCGTAGCTCCGACAGGGGGCATGGAGACCCAGTACTTC.

The gene calls are TRBV15 and TRBJ2-3; D not resolved. The germline V gene encodes CDR1 LNHNV and CDR2 YYDKDF (reference sequence). The CDR3 consists of 11 residues. V lost 9 bases and J lost 6, with 10 bases in between. CDR3 DNA: TGTGCCACGGGAACAAGGGATACGCAGTATTTT. This gives the protein CATGTRDTQYF.

This rearrangement joins TRBV27 to TRBJ2-2; possible D gene TRBD2, 5 bases. Trimming shortened V by 6 bases and J by 4 bases, and 12 bases separated the two germline ends. The germline CDR1 and CDR2 sequences are MNHEY and SMNVEV (reference sequence). This CDR3 comprises 14 residues. The CDR3 DNA follows: TGTGCCAGCAGGAAAATGGCGGGCACCGGGGAGCTGTTTTTT. Translating it yields CASRKMAGTGELFF.

The chain has TRBV10-2 and TRBJ2-1; tentatively, D is TRBD1 or TRBD2 (6 bases each). The V and J ends lost 9 bases and 4 bases respectively, with 19 bases between them. From germline, CDR1 is WSHSY and CDR2 SAAADI. The CDR3 sequence is 15 residues long. For the CDR3, the DNA is TGCGCCAGTTCAACCGAGAGGGGGGTATACAATGAGCAGTTCTTC. Amino acid sequence: CASSTERGVYNEQFF.

The V gene is TRBV19, the J gene TRBJ1-1; the D gene is possibly TRBD1 (6 bases). In germline, CDR1 is LNHDA, CDR2 SQIVND (reference sequence). The CDR3 runs to 13 residues. Trimming removed 6 bases at V and 2 bases at J, with 10 bases between. The CDR3 DNA follows: TGTGCCAGTAGACTGACAGGAAACACTGAAGCTTTCTTT. Translation: CASRLTGNTEAFF.

V usage is TRBV20-1 and J usage is TRBJ1-1; D remains unclear. Trimming took 6 bases from V and 5 from J, leaving 7 bases between them. The CDR3 has 10 amino acids. Per the germline V gene, CDR1 is DFQATT and CDR2 is SNEGSKA (reference sequence). In nucleotides, the CDR3 is TGCAGTGCAACACAAACTGAAGCTTTCTTT. The encoded protein is CSATQTEAFF.